A single sample gave rise to the 20 T cell receptor beta chains below, sequenced in a study of STAT5B mutations in CD4+ large granular lymphocyte leukemia. Sequencing used immunoSEQ multiplex PCR; TCRdb keeps in-frame clones, though not all of them. The table has 20,000 to 25,000 clones, over 70% seen once. The specimen sequenced was CD4+ T cells from blood buffy coats. These TCRs come from a human donor in good health.

This chain joins TRBV5-1 and TRBJ1-1; D is uncertain. The V and J ends lost 0 bases and 3 bases respectively, with 15 bases between them. The CDR3 has 16 amino acids. Germline CDR1 SGHRS, CDR2 YFSETQ. The CDR3 DNA sequence: TGCGCCAGCAGCTTGGATTTGGCCTCAAGGGACACTGAAGCTTTCTTT. This translates into CASSLDLASRDTEAFF.

V usage is TRBV11-3 and J usage is TRBJ2-6; tentatively, D is TRBD1 (6 bases). The CDR3 contains 18 residues. Germline CDR1 and CDR2: SGHNT and YENEEA. V gave up 5 bases and J gave up 0 bases, with 17 bases separating them. In DNA form, the CDR3 reads TGTGCCAGCAGCCGCAAGACAGGTATTCACTCTGGGGCCAACGTCCTGACTTTC. Translation: CASSRKTGIHSGANVLTF.

The V gene is TRBV5-1, the J gene TRBJ2-5, with unresolved D. V lost 4 bases and J 4 bases, leaving 14 bases between the germline ends. Germline V gene sequence: CDR1 SGHRS, CDR2 YFSETQ. This CDR3 contains 14 residues. CDR3 sequence: CASSRGLSGETQYF. The DNA of the CDR3 is TGCGCCAGCAGCCGCGGTCTTTCTGGAGAGACCCAGTACTTC.

The chain employs TRBV25-1 and TRBJ1-1, with D tentatively TRBD1 (5 bases). V gave up 1 base and J gave up 8 bases, with 11 bases separating them. Germline V gene lookup returns CDR1 MGHDK and CDR2 SYGVNS. The CDR3 consists of 13 residues. The CDR3 loop is CASSEFGRDEAFF. In nucleotides, the CDR3 is TGTGCCAGCAGTGAATTCGGCAGGGACGAAGCTTTCTTT.

This chain joins TRBV28 and TRBJ2-1, with a possible D match to TRBD2 (5 bases). Germline CDR1 reads MDHEN; CDR2 reads SYDVKM. This CDR3 is 14 amino acids long. V lost 8 bases and J 4 bases, leaving 15 bases between the germline ends. CDR3 protein: CASEGADQYNEQFF. CDR3 DNA: TGTGCCAGCGAGGGAGCGGACCAGTACAATGAGCAGTTCTTC.

This chain links TRBV11-2 with TRBJ2-5; D gene unclear. The DNA end is more similar to TRBJ2-7, so the J call may be wrong. This CDR3 comprises 14 residues. Per the germline V gene, CDR1 is SGHAT and CDR2 is FQNNGV. CDR3 nucleotides: TGTGCCAGCAGCTCCCACCGCTACGGCTACGAGCAGTACTTC. It is translated as CASSSHRYGYEQYF.

The V and J genes are TRBV30 and TRBJ2-1; 14 nucleotides agree with TRBD2. Germline V gene sequence: CDR1 GTSNPN, CDR2 SVGIG (reference sequence). The V segment lost 4 bases and the J segment 3 bases; nucleotides outside the gene matches: 11. The CDR3 is made up of 18 amino acids. Here the CDR3 reads CAWTPGLAGGAFYNEQFF. CDR3 nucleotides: TGTGCCTGGACTCCCGGACTAGCGGGAGGTGCCTTCTACAATGAGCAGTTCTTC.

V is TRBV6-4 and J is TRBJ2-2; D may be TRBD1 (5 bases). In germline, CDR1 is MRHNA, CDR2 SNTAGT. V lost 5 bases and J 2 bases, leaving 9 bases between the germline ends. CDR3 length equals 14 residues. CDR3 sequence: CASSWGTNTGELFF. CDR3 nucleotide sequence: TGTGCCAGCAGTTGGGGCACCAACACCGGGGAGCTGTTTTTT.

The gene calls are TRBV5-1 and TRBJ2-1, with 9 bases that match TRBD1. Germline trimming cut 7 bases from V and 6 bases from J; bases unmatched to any gene: 8. The CDR3 covers 14 residues. The germline gives CDR1 SGHRS, CDR2 YFSETQ. CDR3 region: CASDRQGGGNEQFF. CDR3 sequence (DNA): TGCGCCAGCGACAGACAGGGGGGAGGCAATGAGCAGTTCTTC.

The chain joins TRBV19 to TRBJ2-7, with D unresolved. V lost 3 bases, J lost 6 bases, and 15 bases lay in between. The CDR3 consists of 14 residues. From germline, CDR1 is LNHDA and CDR2 SQIVND (reference sequence). The CDR3 sequence: CASSILGTSSEQYF. The CDR3 DNA sequence: TGTGCCAGTAGTATCCTCGGTACCTCGAGCGAGCAGTACTTC.

The V and J genes are TRBV30 and TRBJ1-5; 10 bases agree with TRBD1. This CDR3 is 15 amino acids long. Looked up from germline, CDR1 is GTSNPN and CDR2 is SVGIG (reference sequence). V lost 2 bases, J lost 9 bases, and 10 bases stayed unmatched. The CDR3 spells CAWSTGTGATRPQHF. The CDR3 DNA reads as TGTGCCTGGAGTACCGGGACAGGGGCCACCCGGCCCCAGCATTTT.

This clone was seen a handful of times. The V call is TRBV7-8, the J call TRBJ1-5; no clear D. The CDR3 has 13 residues. Per germline, CDR1 SGHVS and CDR2 FQNEAQ. Trimming took off 1 base at V and 1 base at J, with 2 bases between the two ends. As DNA, the CDR3 is TGTGCCAGCAGCTTAGTCAGCAATCAGCCCCAGCATTTT. Translating it yields CASSLVSNQPQHF.

A single count supports this clone. The chain links TRBV5-6 to TRBJ1-5; D uncertain. Per the germline V gene, CDR1 is SGHDT and CDR2 is YYEEEE. The CDR3 is 15 amino acids. V was shortened by 2 bases and J by 2 bases, with 11 bases between the two germline ends. The CDR3 spells CASSFFLGGNQPQHF. The CDR3 region has the DNA TGTGCCAGCAGCTTCTTCCTGGGCGGCAATCAGCCCCAGCATTTT.

The rearrangement joins TRBV30 to TRBJ2-7; D is tentatively TRBD1 or TRBD2 (5 bases each). CDR1 GTSNPN and CDR2 SVGIG come from the germline V gene (reference sequence). V lost 7 bases and J lost 5, with 18 bases in between. The CDR3 is 13 amino acids. This CDR3 reads CALSRPGPNEQYF. CDR3 in DNA: TGTGCCTTGTCGAGACCGGGGCCAAACGAGCAGTACTTC. The whole variable domain, remainder taken from reference TRBV30 and TRBJ2-7, is SQTIHQWPATLVQPVGSPLSLECTVEGTSNPNLYWYRQAAGRGLQLLFYSVGIGQISSEVPQNLSASRPQDRQFILSSKKLLLSDSGFYLCALSRPGPNEQYFGPGTRLTVT.

In its sample, this clone was seen a few times. The V and J genes are TRBV19 and TRBJ1-2; TRBD1 aligns across 7 bases. The CDR3 has 14 amino acids. Losses at the gene ends were 5 bases for V and 2 bases for J; bases not matched to a gene: 5. The germline gives CDR1 LNHDA, CDR2 SQIVND (reference sequence). This chain's CDR3 is CASSGQTGNYGYTF. CDR3 in DNA: TGTGCCAGTAGTGGACAGACAGGGAACTATGGCTACACCTTC.

This chain links TRBV7-8 with TRBJ2-2; TRBD1 might be the D (6 bases). Trimming removed 1 base at V and 4 bases at J, with 13 bases between. The CDR3 is 16 amino acids. CDR1 and CDR2 (germline): SGHVS, FQNEAQ. The CDR3 sequence is CASSLGRGRPTGELFF. The CDR3 nucleotides are TGTGCCAGCAGCTTAGGCAGGGGCCGCCCCACCGGGGAGCTGTTTTTT.

This clone was picked up a small number of times. The junction departs from germline at one end; a sequencing error may be responsible. V is TRBV7-7 and J is TRBJ2-1, with 10 bases matching TRBD1. Germline CDR1 reads SSHAT; CDR2 reads FNYEAQ (reference sequence). The CDR3 runs to 15 residues. The CDR3 region is CASSRQGATYNEQFF. The DNA for the CDR3 is TGTGCTAGCAGCCGACAGGGGGCTACCTACAATGAGCAGTTCTTC.

The chain joins TRBV5-1 to TRBJ1-2, with D hard to call. Germline V gene sequence: CDR1 SGHRS, CDR2 YFSETQ. The CDR3 is made up of 14 amino acids. V was cut by 4 bases and J by 3 bases, with 13 bases left in between. The CDR3 nucleotides read TGCGCCAGCAGCCCGACATCGGGTGACTATGGCTACACCTTC. It specifies CASSPTSGDYGYTF.

The V gene is TRBV6-1, the J gene TRBJ2-1; the D is unclear. The CDR3 has 12 residues. The V and J ends lost 2 bases and 7 bases respectively, with 6 bases between them. Germline lookup yields CDR1 MNHNS and CDR2 SASEGT. CDR3 loop: CASSEPRNEQFF. In DNA form, the CDR3 reads TGTGCCAGCAGTGAACCTAGGAATGAGCAGTTCTTC.

The rearrangement joins TRBV11-3 to TRBJ1-2, with 9 positions matching TRBD1. Germline loops: CDR1 SGHNT, CDR2 YENEEA. V lost 5 bases to trimming and J lost 4 bases; unmatched junction nucleotides: 8. This CDR3 comprises 15 residues. CDR3: CASSHEQGALYGYTF. The CDR3 bases are TGTGCCAGCAGCCACGAACAGGGGGCCCTCTATGGCTACACCTTC.